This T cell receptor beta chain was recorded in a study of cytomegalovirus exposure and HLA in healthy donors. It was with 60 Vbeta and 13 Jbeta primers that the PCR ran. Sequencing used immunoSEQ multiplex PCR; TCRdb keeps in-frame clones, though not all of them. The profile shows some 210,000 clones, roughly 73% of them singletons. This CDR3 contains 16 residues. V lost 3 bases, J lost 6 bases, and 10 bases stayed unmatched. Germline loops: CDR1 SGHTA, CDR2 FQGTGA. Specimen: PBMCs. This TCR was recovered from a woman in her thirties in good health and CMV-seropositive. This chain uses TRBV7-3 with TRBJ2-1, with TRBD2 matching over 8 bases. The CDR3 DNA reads TGTGCCAGCAGCTTCCAAGCGGGAGCCGGAGGCAATGAGCAGTTCTTC. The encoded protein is CASSFQAGAGGNEQFF.